Here is one T cell receptor beta chain with its context. The assay was immunoSEQ multiplex PCR, and TCRdb's table has in-frame clones only and misses some. The sample contains 300,000 or so clones, approximately 90% of which appear only once. This sample is drawn from a study of blood T cell repertoires in COVID-19. Turning to the study itself: Samples of COVID-19 (acute and convalescent) were obtained from the United States, Italy and Spain.

The germline V gene has CDR1 LGHDT and CDR2 YNNKEL (reference sequence). V was shortened by 4 bases and J by 1 base, with 7 bases between the two germline ends. CDR3 size: 13 residues. The cohort comprised adults aged roughly 18 to 90 years residing in approximately 25 US areas. The rearrangement links TRBV3-1 (or the pseudogene TRBV3-2) to TRBJ1-1; TRBD1 is a possible D gene (6 bases). Sequencing used PBMCs or T cells enriched from blood (not recorded which). The source of this sequence is a woman aged 18-35 years who had recovered from COVID-19. The CDR3 DNA is TGTGCCAGCAGCCGGGACAAGAACACTGAAGCTTTCTTT. Its protein product is CASSRDKNTEAFF.